What follows are 9 T cell receptor beta chains derived from one specimen sequenced in a study of T-cell memory formation after mild COVID-19. TCRdb analysed the 5' RACE reads with MiXCR anew, one entry per CDR3 protein. The table includes over 150,000 distinct CDR3 sequences, about a fifth detected once. The sequencing input was PBMCs or a T cell subset sorted from them (not recorded which). The origin of the receptors is an adult woman who had mild COVID-19 (a few samples of this study predate the infection). Cell type and time point are not known.

This sequence joins TRBV7-8 and TRBJ2-5; 11 bases agree with TRBD2. The CDR3 has 17 amino acids. CDR1 is SGHVS and CDR2 is FQNEAQ in the germline V gene. After removal of 5 bases from V and 1 base from J, the junction contained 9 bases not matched to a gene. CDR3 protein: CASSSELAGGPQETQYF. The CDR3 bases are TGTGCCAGCAGCAGCGAGCTAGCGGGGGGCCCCCAAGAGACCCAGTACTTC.

The chain links TRBV13 to TRBJ2-1; 12 bases agree with TRBD2. V trimming: 6 bases; J trimming: 7 bases; junction bases outside the gene matches: 7. From germline, CDR1 is PRHDT and CDR2 FYEKMQ (reference sequence). This CDR3 region has 15 residues. The CDR3 is CASSSLAGGPNEQFF. CDR3 DNA: TGTGCCAGCAGTTCTCTAGCGGGAGGGCCGAATGAGCAGTTCTTC.

This clonotype was observed a handful of times. The rearrangement links TRBV29-1 to TRBJ2-2; D gene ambiguous. The CDR3 totals 14 residues. Trimming shortened V by 8 bases and J by 3 bases, and 16 bases separated the two germline ends. Germline CDR1 reads SQVTM; CDR2 reads ANQGSEA. The CDR3 DNA follows: TGCAGCACCCGATTAGGGAAGGACACCGGGGAGCTGTTTTTT. This gives the protein CSTRLGKDTGELFF.

This clonotype occurred a few times. The J gene is TRBJ1-2, the V gene TRBV7-9; 9 positions agree with TRBD1. The germline CDR1 and CDR2 sequences are SEHNR and FQNEAQ (reference sequence). V was pared by 1 base and J by 3 bases, with 6 bases of the junction left unmatched. This CDR3 is 16 amino acids long. In nucleotides, the CDR3 is TGTGCCAGCAGCTTAGACCCGGGACAGGGTGACTATGGCTACACCTTC. Translating it yields CASSLDPGQGDYGYTF.

This clonotype was seen only a few times. The chain is built from TRBV7-8 and TRBJ2-5; 7 bases agree with TRBD2. Germline CDR1 reads SGHVS; CDR2 reads FQNEAQ. This CDR3 is built from 16 residues. After removal of 2 bases from V and 0 bases from J, the junction contained 6 bases not matched to a gene. In DNA, the CDR3 is TGTGCCAGCAGCTTACGGCGGGAGAGTCACCAAGAGACCCAGTACTTC. Translating it yields CASSLRRESHQETQYF.

The genes are TRBV7-2 and TRBJ1-1; D may be TRBD1 (5 bases). The length of the CDR3 is 16 residues. Germline V lookup: CDR1 SGHTA, CDR2 FQGNSA. V was pared by 5 bases and J by 0 bases, with 16 bases between. The CDR3: CASSLGAARLNTEAFF. The CDR3 nucleotides read TGTGCCAGCAGCCTAGGGGCAGCAAGACTGAACACTGAAGCTTTCTTT.

V and J are TRBV15 and TRBJ1-1, with 8 bases aligning to TRBD1. V dropped 0 bases and J dropped 0; count of bases not matched to a gene: 3. This CDR3 comprises 16 residues. Germline CDR1 reads LNHNV; CDR2 reads YYDKDF (reference sequence). In DNA form, the CDR3 reads TGTGCCACCAGCAGAGAACGACAGGGGTTGAACACTGAAGCTTTCTTT. This sequence encodes CATSRERQGLNTEAFF. The full variable domain, completed using reference TRBV15 and TRBJ1-1, is DAMVIQNPRYQVTQFGKPVTLSCSQTLNHNVMYWYQQKSSQAPKLLFHYYDKDFNNEADTPDNFQSRRPNTSFCFLDIRSPGLGDTAMYLCATSRERQGLNTEAFFGQGTRLTVV.

The chain is built from TRBV7-2 and TRBJ1-3, with D possibly being TRBD1 (5 bases). The CDR3 has 15 residues. Trimming shortened V by 1 base and J by 4 bases, and 11 bases separated the two germline ends. Germline assignment: CDR1 SGHTA and CDR2 FQGNSA. CDR3 nucleotides: TGTGCCAGCAGCTTAGATCTAGGGGCCGGAAACACCATATATTTT. Protein product: CASSLDLGAGNTIYF. The variable domain in full, with the rest retrieved from reference TRBV7-2 and TRBJ1-3, is GAGVSQSPSNKVTEKGKDVELRCDPISGHTALYWYRQSLGQGLEFLIYFQGNSAPDKSGLPSDRFSAERTGGSVSTLTIQRTQQEDSAVYLCASSLDLGAGNTIYFGEGSWLTVV.

Ten or more counts support this clonotype. The chain recombines TRBV29-1 with TRBJ2-7; D gene unclear. Germline V gene lookup returns CDR1 SQVTM and CDR2 ANQGSEA. V lost 0 bases and J 2 bases, leaving 11 bases between the germline ends. The CDR3 extends over 14 amino acids. CDR3 DNA: TGCAGCGTTGAAGATCCCGACGCTCCCTACGAGCAGTACTTC. Translation: CSVEDPDAPYEQYF.